The entry below describes one TCR beta chain. This clonotype was counted only a few times. Its antigen is currently not known. Nothing much larger sits one base from this clone, and base qualities are not available. Receptor libraries were prepared by multiplex PCR. The sequencer listed for this sample is Illumina HiSeq 4000. To build TCR beta libraries, CDR3 regions were amplified by Arm-PCR using iRepertoire HTBI primers. PCR products were gel purified before sequencing. For the original study's pipeline: Gene usage analysis of CDR3 amino acid clonotypes relied on the 55 to 80 TRBV and about 13 TRBJ segments identified across samples. COPE and FqMerger were used to merge filtered high-quality paired reads into contigs. BLAST was used to align contigs to IMGT TRBV, TRBD and TRBJ reference genes, with CDR3 defined following IMGT. Any clonotype with a frequency above 0.1% was classified as a highly expanded clone. Shannon entropy served as the measure of repertoire diversity, while the Gini coefficient captured V-J evenness. A clonotype was considered public if more than one individual shared it. The public reads were quality trimmed at Q25 with fastp and then assembled into clones with MiXCR by TCRdb, keeping productive beta chains. Each record represents a unique CDR3 protein, reported with the most common genes and DNA among its rows. TCRdb, not the original authors, processed these V and J calls. The sample profile shows 250,000 to 400,000 distinct CDR3 sequences; 18% of them were found once. About 38% of the sample is taken by the ten largest.

This entry belongs to a study of regulatory T cells in long-lasting Graves disease (dated by TCRdb to about 2021). In the study overall: Patients with newly diagnosed Graves' disease had been on antithyroid drugs for under 3 months. This study used TCR sequencing and RNA sequencing of peripheral blood to compare persistent Graves' disease patients against newly diagnosed Graves' disease patients. The study was registered as a clinical trial and conducted in China. A total of around 33 samples underwent TCR sequencing, from some 13 patients with persistent Graves' disease and roughly 20 patients with newly diagnosed Graves' disease. The investigation overall reported the following: The authors noted that the small sample size was a limitation that may lower accuracy. Lower TCR Shannon entropy and fewer highly expanded clones were observed in persistent Graves' disease patients than in newly diagnosed patients, which suggested clonal expansion. A larger number of public clonotypes was shared among persistent patients (approximately 2,500) than among newly diagnosed patients (over 850). The study examined only peripheral blood because the primary lesion, thyroid tissue, could not be accessed. TRBV28, TRBJ1-2 and TRBJ2-5 were preferentially used in persistent disease, while TRBV20-1 and TRBJ2-1 were favored in newly diagnosed disease. Only the TCR beta chain was sequenced and analyzed.

What the time point label conveys for this sample: newly diagnosed GD, antithyroid drugs for less than 3 months. For both TCR sequencing and RNA sequencing, RNA was extracted from PBMCs using TRIzol. The diagnosis of Graves' disease was made according to American Thyroid Association guidelines. The patients came from an endocrinology department in Xi'an, China. Each patient gave 9 to 10 milliliters of peripheral blood, collected in an EDTA anticoagulant tube. PBMCs were isolated by Ficoll Paque Plus density gradient separation without further T cell sorting. An Agilent 2100 Bioanalyzer and agarose gel were used to check RNA quality, and a NanoDrop 2000 was used to measure RNA concentration. CDR1 is given as MNHNS and CDR2 as SASEGT, both from the germline V gene. Relative to germline, V is missing 5 bases and J is missing 9 bases, with 13 bases of the junction outside any gene match. Reading from cysteine to phenylalanine, the CDR3 counts 15 amino acids. The DNA shown is the 45-base CDR3, in frame from base 1.

The source was peripheral blood mononuclear cells (PBMCs), collected at new diagnosis, from a patient treated with antithyroid drugs. The sequence is built from TRBV6-1 and TRBJ2-5; TRBD2 matches 9 bases in the middle. The TCR was taken from a female donor with Graves disease. The CDR3 region has the sequence CASSPRGGGFLAQYF. The nucleotide sequence reads as follows: TGTGCCAGCAGTCCCCGCGGGGGGGGGTTCCTGGCCCAGTACTTC.